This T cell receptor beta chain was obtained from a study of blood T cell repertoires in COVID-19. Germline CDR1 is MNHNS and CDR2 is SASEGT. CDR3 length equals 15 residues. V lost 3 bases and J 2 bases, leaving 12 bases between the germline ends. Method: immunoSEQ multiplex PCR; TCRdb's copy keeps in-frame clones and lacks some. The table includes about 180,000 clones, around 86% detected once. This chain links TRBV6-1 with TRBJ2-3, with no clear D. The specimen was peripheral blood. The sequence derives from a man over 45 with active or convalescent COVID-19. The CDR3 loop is CASSDRSSYTDTQYF. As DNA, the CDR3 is TGTGCCAGCAGTGATAGGAGTTCCTACACAGATACGCAGTATTTT.